The 23 T cell receptor beta chains in this list originate from one sample, sequenced in a study of blood T cell repertoires in COVID-19 (dated by TCRdb to the early 2020s). Library preparation was by the immunoSEQ multiplex PCR assay. Entries here come from immuneACCESS through TCRdb and include only in-frame sequences with V and J called. Some clones fail to appear in such tables; in the studies checked, an unresolved V gene covers under half of the shortfall, and the cause of the remainder is unknown. The sample profile shows 70,000 to 90,000 clones; roughly 78% of them were found once. Clones ranked in the top ten supply about 1.2% of the sample. Sequencing was carried out using peripheral blood. These receptors all come from a woman older than 75 with acute or convalescent COVID-19.

The chain combines TRBV5-6 with TRBJ1-5; 8 bases agree with TRBD1. The CDR3 is made up of 15 amino acids. V trimming: 2 bases; J trimming: 4 bases; junction bases outside the gene matches: 5. Per the germline V gene, CDR1 is SGHDT and CDR2 is YYEEEE. This chain's CDR3 is CASSLGQGGNQPQHF. The CDR3 nucleotides are TGTGCCAGCAGCTTAGGACAGGGAGGGAATCAGCCCCAGCATTTT.

The rearrangement joins TRBV6-1 to TRBJ1-4, with D possibly being TRBD1 (5 bases). V gave up 0 bases and J gave up 0 bases, with 8 bases separating them. Germline lookup yields CDR1 MNHNS and CDR2 SASEGT. The CDR3 sequence is 16 residues long. The DNA for the CDR3 is TGTGCCAGCAGTGAAGCGGGGGGTGCAACTAATGAAAAACTGTTTTTT. Protein product: CASSEAGGATNEKLFF.

CDR3 in amino acids: CASSRPGLKQNIQYF. The CDR3, as DNA: TGTGCCAGCAGCCGCCCGGGACTAAAGCAAAACATTCAGTACTTC. The chain links TRBV6-2 or TRBV6-3 to TRBJ2-4; 7 bases match TRBD2. V lost 6 bases to trimming and J lost 5 bases; unmatched junction nucleotides: 10. Germline loops: CDR1 MNHEY, CDR2 SVGEGT. CDR3 size: 15 residues.

The rearrangement links TRBV5-4 to TRBJ2-1, with 8 bases fitting TRBD1. The trim removed 4 bases at V and 5 bases at J, leaving 5 bases unmatched. This CDR3 is built from 14 residues. CDR1 is SGHNT and CDR2 is YYREEE in the germline V gene (reference sequence). The DNA for the CDR3 is TGTGCCAGCAGCAGAAAGACAGGGGACAATGAGCAGTTCTTC. The encoded protein is CASSRKTGDNEQFF.

The chain uses TRBV18 and TRBJ2-7; TRBD1 matches 9 bases. V shed 4 bases, J shed 1 base, and the junction held 5 bases outside the gene matches. The V gene's germline CDR1 is KGHSH and CDR2 LQKENI. The CDR3 extends over 15 amino acids. This CDR3 reads CASSRSGTGSYEQYF. In nucleotides, the CDR3 is TGTGCCAGCTCACGATCCGGGACAGGGTCCTACGAGCAGTACTTC.

The genes are TRBV7-2 and TRBJ1-1; the D is unclear. V dropped 2 bases and J dropped 11 bases, with 24 bases sitting between them. This CDR3 is 16 amino acids long. Germline V gives CDR1 SGHTA, CDR2 FQGNSA. CDR3 coding DNA: TGTGCCAGCAGCTTATTCCAGTTTCTAGTAGGAACCGGGGCTTTCTTT. It encodes CASSLFQFLVGTGAFF.

The chain recombines TRBV9 with TRBJ2-3; maybe TRBD2 (6 bases). Trimming left V 0 bases short and J 4 bases short, with 18 bases between. This CDR3 region has 17 residues. The germline V gene encodes CDR1 SGDLS and CDR2 YYNGEE. This chain's CDR3 is CASSVAPSGGSADTQYF. CDR3 nucleotides: TGTGCCAGCAGCGTAGCCCCCTCCGGGGGTAGTGCAGATACGCAGTATTTT.

The chain links TRBV19 to TRBJ1-2; the match to TRBD1 covers 9 bases. Germline-derived CDR1 and CDR2 are LNHDA and SQIVND (reference sequence). V lost 7 bases and J lost 8; bases outside the gene matches: 11. The CDR3 is made up of 14 amino acids. The CDR3 coding sequence is TGTGCCAGTAACCGGGGACAGGGTGGATTAGGCTACACCTTC. This encodes CASNRGQGGLGYTF.

V usage is TRBV15 and J usage is TRBJ2-7; perhaps TRBD1 as D (7 bases). The CDR3 is made up of 15 amino acids. From germline, CDR1 is LNHNV and CDR2 YYDKDF (reference sequence). V gave up 5 bases and J gave up 3 bases, with 17 bases separating them. CDR3 protein: CATSPGGTASYEQYF. The DNA for the CDR3 is TGTGCCACCAGCCCCGGCGGGACAGCTAGCTACGAGCAGTACTTC.

This chain connects TRBV5-5 to TRBJ2-7; 7 nucleotides match TRBD1. Looked up from germline, CDR1 is SGHKS and CDR2 is YYEKEE (reference sequence). The CDR3 length is 13 residues. Germline trimming cut 3 bases from V and 5 bases from J; bases unmatched to any gene: 5. In DNA form, the CDR3 reads TGTGCCAGCAGCTACAGGGACAGCCACGAGCAGTACTTC. Residues: CASSYRDSHEQYF.

The chain joins TRBV5-1 to TRBJ1-1; D uncertain. Looked up from germline, CDR1 is SGHRS and CDR2 is YFSETQ. V lost 4 bases and J lost 10, with 17 bases in between. This CDR3 contains 13 residues. The CDR3 loop reads CASSTEDFRGAFF. The CDR3 nucleotides read TGCGCCAGCAGCACGGAGGACTTCCGGGGAGCTTTCTTT.

This chain links TRBV7-2 with TRBJ2-3, with 9 bases matching TRBD2. V shed 3 bases and J 5 bases; nucleotides not matched to a gene: 9. The V gene's germline CDR1 is SGHTA and CDR2 FQGNSA. The CDR3 consists of 16 residues. CDR3 sequence: CASSFPGGRARDTQYF. CDR3 coding DNA: TGTGCCAGCAGCTTTCCTGGCGGGAGGGCGAGAGATACGCAGTATTTT.

V gene TRBV6-6 combines with J gene TRBJ1-1; the match to TRBD1 covers 10 bases. This CDR3 contains 13 residues. Germline V gives CDR1 MNHNY, CDR2 SVGAGI (reference sequence). The trim removed 6 bases at V and 7 bases at J, leaving 5 bases unmatched. The CDR3 protein is CASRLDRGREAFF. DNA of the CDR3: TGTGCCAGCAGACTCGACAGGGGGCGTGAAGCTTTCTTT.

This clone was counted a single time. The J gene is TRBJ2-5, the V gene TRBV3-1 (or the pseudogene TRBV3-2); 9 bases are a match to TRBD2. The junction had 4 bases not matched to a gene; V was cut back by 0 bases and J by 5 bases. The germline CDR1 and CDR2 sequences are LGHDT and YNNKEL (reference sequence). The CDR3 contains 15 residues. CDR3 sequence reads: CASSQEAGGPETQYF. The DNA for the CDR3 is TGTGCCAGCAGCCAAGAGGCGGGAGGGCCGGAGACCCAGTACTTC.

Comments on this clone: The junction departs from the called germline gene at one end, perhaps through a read error. The chain is built from TRBV27 and TRBJ2-3; the match to TRBD1 covers 7 bases. Looked up from germline, CDR1 is MNHEY and CDR2 is SMNVEV (reference sequence). This CDR3 has 14 residues. DNA for the CDR3: TGTGCCGGCAGTTTGGGACAGAGCACAGATACGCAGTATTTT. Protein product: CAGSLGQSTDTQYF.

This clone was seen more than once but under ten times. The rearrangement joins TRBV4-2 to TRBJ2-5, with 8 bases that match TRBD2. The CDR3 contains 17 residues. Looked up from germline, CDR1 is LGHNA and CDR2 is YNFKEQ. V lost 1 base and J lost 5; bases outside the gene matches: 12. CDR3 sequence (DNA): TGTGCCAGCAGCCAAGCCCTAGTTCGGGAGGGTCAGGAGACCCAGTACTTC. It specifies CASSQALVREGQETQYF.

The CDR3 coding sequence is TGTGCCAGCTCCCTCGCGGGAATACGGAATGAGCAGTTCTTC. The encoded protein is CASSLAGIRNEQFF. This chain connects TRBV28 to TRBJ2-1; D possibly corresponds to TRBD2 (6 bases). In germline, CDR1 is MDHEN, CDR2 SYDVKM. The CDR3 contains 14 residues. Trimming stripped 8 bases from V and 7 bases from J, with 18 bases between.

The V and J genes are TRBV6-5 and TRBJ1-1; 11 bases align to TRBD1. The CDR3 has 12 residues. Losses at the gene ends were 7 bases for V and 9 bases for J; bases not matched to a gene: 4. From germline, CDR1 is MNHEY and CDR2 SVGAGI. The CDR3 DNA reads TGTGCCAGCACCGGACAGGGGGCTCAAGCTTTCTTT. Translation gives CASTGQGAQAFF.

This chain joins TRBV6-5 and TRBJ1-1, with D tentatively TRBD1 (5 bases). CDR1 and CDR2 (germline): MNHEY, SVGAGI. V shed 7 bases and J shed 6 bases, with 12 bases lying between them. The CDR3 is made up of 12 amino acids. The CDR3 coding sequence is TGTGCCAGCAATACCCGGACATCTGAAGCTTTCTTT. It encodes CASNTRTSEAFF.

V usage is TRBV5-1 and J usage is TRBJ2-2; 9 nucleotides match TRBD2. Germline V CDR1 and CDR2: SGHRS, YFSETQ. There are 17 residues in the CDR3. The J segment lost 3 bases and the V segment lost 1 base, leaving 7 bases of the junction unmatched. The CDR3: CASSLQVAGAYTGELFF. The CDR3 DNA sequence: TGCGCCAGCAGCTTGCAGGTAGCGGGGGCCTACACCGGGGAGCTGTTTTTT.

This clone appeared a single time. This chain joins TRBV5-4 and TRBJ1-1; perhaps TRBD1 as D (6 bases). Germline-derived CDR1 and CDR2 are SGHNT and YYREEE (reference sequence). The CDR3 length is 15 residues. The V and J ends lost 6 bases and 3 bases respectively, with 18 bases between them. The CDR3 DNA follows: TGTGCCAGCACTTATTATGGGGGGGCCGACACTGAAGCTTTCTTT. It is translated as CASTYYGGADTEAFF.

The rearrangement joins TRBV27 to TRBJ2-3, with TRBD2 identical over 7 bases. There are 16 residues in the CDR3. Germline lookup yields CDR1 MNHEY and CDR2 SMNVEV (reference sequence). With V trimmed by 2 bases and J by 0 bases, 5 bases remained unmatched. CDR3 bases: TGTGCCAGCAGTTTAGGGGCGGGGGTGAGCACAGATACGCAGTATTTT. It encodes CASSLGAGVSTDTQYF.

The table lists this clone with a few counts. CDR3 sequence (DNA): TGCGCCAGCAGTCCCGAGACTAGCAGGCATGAGCAGTTCTTC. Protein sequence: CASSPETSRHEQFF. The chain couples TRBV10-1 to TRBJ2-1; 7 nucleotides align to TRBD2. This CDR3 has 14 amino acids. J gave up 8 bases and V 5 bases, and 9 bases lay outside the gene matches. The germline CDR1 and CDR2 sequences are WNHNN and SYGVQD (reference sequence).